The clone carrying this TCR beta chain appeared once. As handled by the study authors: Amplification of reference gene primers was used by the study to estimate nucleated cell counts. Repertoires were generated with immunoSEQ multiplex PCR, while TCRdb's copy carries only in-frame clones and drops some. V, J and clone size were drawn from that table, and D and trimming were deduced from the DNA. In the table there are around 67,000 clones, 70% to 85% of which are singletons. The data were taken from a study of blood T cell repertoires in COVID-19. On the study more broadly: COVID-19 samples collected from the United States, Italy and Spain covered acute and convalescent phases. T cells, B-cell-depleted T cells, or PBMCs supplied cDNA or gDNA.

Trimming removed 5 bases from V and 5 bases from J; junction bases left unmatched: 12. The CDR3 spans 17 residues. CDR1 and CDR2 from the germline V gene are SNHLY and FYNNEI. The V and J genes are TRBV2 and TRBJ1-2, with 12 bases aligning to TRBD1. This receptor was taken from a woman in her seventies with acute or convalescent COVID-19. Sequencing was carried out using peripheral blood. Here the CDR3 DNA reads TGTGCCAGCAGTCCCCGGGACAGGGGGCAAAGTATGTATGGCTACACCTTC. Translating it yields CASSPRDRGQSMYGYTF. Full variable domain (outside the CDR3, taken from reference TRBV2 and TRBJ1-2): EPEVTQTPSHQVTQMGQEVILRCVPISNHLYFYWYRQILGQKVEFLVSFYNNEISEKSEIFDDQFSVERPDGSNFTLKIRSTKLEDSAMYFCASSPRDRGQSMYGYTFGSGTRLTVV.